Sequencing of this TCR beta chain was carried out in a study of cytomegalovirus exposure and HLA in healthy donors. About the study: The Caucasian-associated ancestry cluster held over 80% of a few hundred genotyped donors. Regarding the study as a whole: The study labeled fewer than 200 TCR beta chains cytomegalovirus-associated. Segments of the TCR beta V type were, in most cases, productive about 90% or about 30% of the time in an earlier analysis. Three chains tied to CMV proved CMV antigen-specific in vitro.

In the case of this clone: Its specificity is unknown.

Amplification used 60 Vbeta primers and 13 Jbeta primers. Here immunoSEQ multiplex PCR was the method, and the copy in TCRdb shows in-frame clones only, minus some. The sample lists around 140,000 clones; approximately 80% were seen once. CDR3 length: 14 residues. CDR1 is MNHNY and CDR2 is SVGAGI in the germline V gene (reference sequence). V dropped 3 bases and J dropped 6; count of bases not matched to a gene: 7. This TCR was sampled from a young man in good health and CMV-seropositive. The sequenced sample was PBMCs. The chain is built from TRBV6-6 and TRBJ1-1; TRBD1 matches 7 bases. The CDR3 sequence: CASSYPRQGAEAFF. CDR3 nucleotide sequence: TGTGCCAGCAGTTATCCTCGGCAGGGGGCTGAAGCTTTCTTT.